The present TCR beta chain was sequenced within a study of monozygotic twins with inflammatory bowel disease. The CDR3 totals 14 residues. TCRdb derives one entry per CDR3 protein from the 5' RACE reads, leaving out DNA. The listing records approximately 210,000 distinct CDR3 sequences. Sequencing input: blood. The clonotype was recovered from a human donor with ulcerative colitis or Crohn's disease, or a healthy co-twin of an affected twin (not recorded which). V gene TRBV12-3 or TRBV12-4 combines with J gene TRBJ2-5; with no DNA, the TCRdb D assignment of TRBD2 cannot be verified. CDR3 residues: CASSLTGSAETQYF.